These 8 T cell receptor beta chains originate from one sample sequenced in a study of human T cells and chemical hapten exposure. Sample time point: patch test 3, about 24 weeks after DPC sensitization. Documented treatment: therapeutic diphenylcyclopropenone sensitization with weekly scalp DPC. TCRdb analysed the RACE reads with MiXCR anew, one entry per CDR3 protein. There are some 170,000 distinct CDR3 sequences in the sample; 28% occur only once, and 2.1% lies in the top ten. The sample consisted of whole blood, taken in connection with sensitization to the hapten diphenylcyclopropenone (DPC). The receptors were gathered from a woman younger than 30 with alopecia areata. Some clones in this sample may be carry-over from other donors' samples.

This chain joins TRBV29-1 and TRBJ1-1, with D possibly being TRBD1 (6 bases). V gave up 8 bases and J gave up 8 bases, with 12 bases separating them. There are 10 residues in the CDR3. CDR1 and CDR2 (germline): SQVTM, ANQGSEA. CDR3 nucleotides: TGCAGCATAGACGGGACAGAAGCTTTCTTT. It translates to CSIDGTEAFF.

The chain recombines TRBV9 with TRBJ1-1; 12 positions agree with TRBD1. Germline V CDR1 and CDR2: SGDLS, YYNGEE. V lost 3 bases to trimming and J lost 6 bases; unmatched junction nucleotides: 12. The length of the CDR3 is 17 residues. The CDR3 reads CASSDDKMGQGASEAFF. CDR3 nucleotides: TGTGCCAGCAGCGACGATAAAATGGGACAGGGGGCTTCTGAAGCTTTCTTT.

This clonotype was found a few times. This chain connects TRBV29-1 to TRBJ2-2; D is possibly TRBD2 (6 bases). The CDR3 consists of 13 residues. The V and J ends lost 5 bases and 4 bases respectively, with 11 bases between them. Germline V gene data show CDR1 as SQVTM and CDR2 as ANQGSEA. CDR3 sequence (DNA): TGCAGCGTTAGCGGGCGGTTCACCGGGGAGCTGTTTTTT. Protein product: CSVSGRFTGELFF.

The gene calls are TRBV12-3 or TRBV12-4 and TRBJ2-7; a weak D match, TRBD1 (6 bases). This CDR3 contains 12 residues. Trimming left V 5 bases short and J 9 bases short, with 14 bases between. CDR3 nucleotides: TGTGCCAGCAGTACCACAGGGTCCGGGCAGTACTTC. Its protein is CASSTTGSGQYF.

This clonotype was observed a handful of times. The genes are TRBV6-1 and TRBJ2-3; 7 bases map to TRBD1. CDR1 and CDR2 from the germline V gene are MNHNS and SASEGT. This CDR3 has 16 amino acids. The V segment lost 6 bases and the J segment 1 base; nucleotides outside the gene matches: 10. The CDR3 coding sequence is TGTGCCAGCAGCCATCGACAGGGAATAGGCACAGATACGCAGTATTTT. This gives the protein CASSHRQGIGTDTQYF.

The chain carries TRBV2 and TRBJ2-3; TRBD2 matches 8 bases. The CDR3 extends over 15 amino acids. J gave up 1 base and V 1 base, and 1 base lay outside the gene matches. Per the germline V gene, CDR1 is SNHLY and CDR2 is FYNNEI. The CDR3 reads CASSEDGGGTDTQYF. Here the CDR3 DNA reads TGTGCCAGCAGTGAAGACGGGGGGGGCACAGATACGCAGTATTTT.

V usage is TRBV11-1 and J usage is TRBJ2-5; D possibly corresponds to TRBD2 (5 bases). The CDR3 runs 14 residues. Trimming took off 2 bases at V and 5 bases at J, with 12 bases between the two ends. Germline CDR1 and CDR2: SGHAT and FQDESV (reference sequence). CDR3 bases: TGTGCCAGCAGCTTACGGACTTCGACGGAGACCCAGTACTTC. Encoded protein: CASSLRTSTETQYF.

In nucleotides, the CDR3 is TGCGCCAGCAGCCAAGAGGGTACGCAGGTGTTTGGCACAGATACGCAGTATTTT. This gives the protein CASSQEGTQVFGTDTQYF. The genes are TRBV4-1 and TRBJ2-3; D gene ambiguous. CDR1 is MGHRA and CDR2 is YSYEKL in the germline V gene. The CDR3 has 18 amino acids. Trimming cost V 0 bases and J 1 base, with 17 bases left between them.